The 7 T cell receptor beta chains below were found in one sample sequenced in a study of blood T cell repertoires in COVID-19. Assay used: immunoSEQ multiplex PCR; TCRdb lists only in-frame clones, some missing. The sample yields roughly 220,000 clones, over 75% seen once. The sample taken for sequencing was PBMCs or T cells enriched from blood (not recorded which). The receptors derive from a man aged 30 to 39 with acute COVID-19.

This chain joins TRBV27 and TRBJ2-7, with D perhaps matching TRBD1 (6 bases). This CDR3 has 13 amino acids. V gave up 5 bases and J gave up 4 bases, with 12 bases separating them. The germline CDR1 and CDR2 sequences are MNHEY and SMNVEV (reference sequence). CDR3 bases: TGTGCCAGCAGTATCAACAGGGCTTACGAGCAGTACTTC. Its translation: CASSINRAYEQYF.

The chain has TRBV19 and TRBJ2-1, with a weak D call TRBD2 (6 bases). CDR1 and CDR2 from the germline V gene are LNHDA and SQIVND (reference sequence). The ends were cut back, 3 bases at V and 9 bases at J, with 21 bases in the middle. CDR3 length equals 16 residues. CDR3 in amino acids: CASSILQVRKGGEQFF. The CDR3, as DNA: TGTGCCAGTAGTATCCTACAGGTGCGGAAGGGAGGTGAGCAGTTCTTC.

DNA of the CDR3: TGTGCCTGGAGTGTAACGGGGACTAGCGTCACAGATACGCAGTATTTT. It yields the protein CAWSVTGTSVTDTQYF. This chain joins TRBV30 and TRBJ2-3, with 10 bases fitting TRBD2. The CDR3 consists of 16 residues. CDR1 is GTSNPN and CDR2 is SVGIG in the germline V gene (reference sequence). V was pared by 0 bases and J by 2 bases, with 5 bases of the junction left unmatched.

This clone was observed a handful of times. The rearrangement links TRBV29-1 to TRBJ2-5; 8 nucleotides match TRBD1. The CDR3 covers 13 residues. The germline V gene encodes CDR1 SQVTM and CDR2 ANQGSEA. The J segment lost 6 bases and the V segment lost 7 bases, leaving 10 bases of the junction unmatched. In DNA, the CDR3 is TGCAGCGCCTTAGGACAGGGTGGGAAGACCCAGTACTTC. It translates to CSALGQGGKTQYF.

The chain recombines TRBV30 with TRBJ1-1; D unresolved. V was cut by 3 bases and J by 1 base, with 6 bases left in between. This CDR3 contains 12 residues. Germline V gene data show CDR1 as GTSNPN and CDR2 as SVGIG (reference sequence). The CDR3 is CAWRSGNTEAFF. CDR3 DNA: TGTGCCTGGAGGTCCGGGAACACTGAAGCTTTCTTT.

The chain couples TRBV18 to TRBJ1-1; 8 bases fit TRBD1. Germline CDR1 and CDR2: KGHSH and LQKENI. The J segment lost 2 bases and the V segment lost 5 bases, leaving 7 bases of the junction unmatched. There are 15 residues in the CDR3. The CDR3 bases are TGTGCCAGCTCATTCGACAGGGGCCGAAACACTGAAGCTTTCTTT. Translation: CASSFDRGRNTEAFF.

This clone occurred a few times. Other DNA sequences in this sample translate to the same CDR3. The genes are TRBV24-1 and TRBJ1-2; 9 bases fit TRBD1. The germline V gene has CDR1 KGHDR and CDR2 SFDVKD. This CDR3 comprises 14 residues. V gave up 5 bases and J gave up 7 bases; unmatched junction bases: 7. CDR3 region: CATSGPGQGRGYTF. In DNA form, the CDR3 reads TGTGCCACCAGTGGACCGGGACAGGGACGTGGCTACACCTTC.